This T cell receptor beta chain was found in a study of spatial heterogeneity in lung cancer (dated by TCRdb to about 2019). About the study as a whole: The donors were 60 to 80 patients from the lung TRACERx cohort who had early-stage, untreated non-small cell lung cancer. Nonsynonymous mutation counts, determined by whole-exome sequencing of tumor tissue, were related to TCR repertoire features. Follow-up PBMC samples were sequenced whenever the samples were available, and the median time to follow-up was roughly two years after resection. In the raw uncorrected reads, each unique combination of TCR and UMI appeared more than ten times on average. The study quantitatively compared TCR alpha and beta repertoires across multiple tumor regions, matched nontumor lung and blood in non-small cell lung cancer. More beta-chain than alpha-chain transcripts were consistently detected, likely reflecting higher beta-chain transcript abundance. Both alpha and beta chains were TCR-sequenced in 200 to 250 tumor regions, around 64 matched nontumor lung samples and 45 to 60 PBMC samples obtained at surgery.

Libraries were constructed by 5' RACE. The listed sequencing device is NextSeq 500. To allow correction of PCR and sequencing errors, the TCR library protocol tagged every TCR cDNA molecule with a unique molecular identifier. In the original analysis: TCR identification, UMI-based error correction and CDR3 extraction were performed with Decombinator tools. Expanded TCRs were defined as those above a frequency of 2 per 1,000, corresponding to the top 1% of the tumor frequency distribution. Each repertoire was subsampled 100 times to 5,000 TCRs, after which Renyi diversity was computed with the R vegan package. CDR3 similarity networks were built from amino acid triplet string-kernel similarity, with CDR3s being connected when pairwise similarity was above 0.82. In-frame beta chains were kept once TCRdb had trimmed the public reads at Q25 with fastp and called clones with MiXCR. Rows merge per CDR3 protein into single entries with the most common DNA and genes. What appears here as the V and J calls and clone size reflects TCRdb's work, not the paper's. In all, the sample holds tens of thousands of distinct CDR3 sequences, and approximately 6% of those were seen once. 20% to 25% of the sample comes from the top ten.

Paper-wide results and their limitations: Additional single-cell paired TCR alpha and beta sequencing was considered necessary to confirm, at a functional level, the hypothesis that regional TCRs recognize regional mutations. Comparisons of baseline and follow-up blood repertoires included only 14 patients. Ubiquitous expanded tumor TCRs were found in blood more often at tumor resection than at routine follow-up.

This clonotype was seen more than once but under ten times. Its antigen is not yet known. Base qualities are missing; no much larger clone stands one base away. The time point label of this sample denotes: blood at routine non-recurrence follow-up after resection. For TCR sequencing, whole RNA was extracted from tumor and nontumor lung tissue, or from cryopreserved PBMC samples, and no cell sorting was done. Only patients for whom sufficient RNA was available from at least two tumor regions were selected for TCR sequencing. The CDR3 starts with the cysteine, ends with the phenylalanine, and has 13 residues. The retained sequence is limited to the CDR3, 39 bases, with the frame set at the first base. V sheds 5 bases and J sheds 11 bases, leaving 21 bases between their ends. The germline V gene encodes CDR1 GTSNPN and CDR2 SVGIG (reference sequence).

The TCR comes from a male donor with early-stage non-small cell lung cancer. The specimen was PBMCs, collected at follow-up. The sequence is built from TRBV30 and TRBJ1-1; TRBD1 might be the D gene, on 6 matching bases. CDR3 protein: CAWDGFRGRDAFF. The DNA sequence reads TGTGCCTGGGATGGGTTCAGGGGACGAGACGCTTTCTTT.